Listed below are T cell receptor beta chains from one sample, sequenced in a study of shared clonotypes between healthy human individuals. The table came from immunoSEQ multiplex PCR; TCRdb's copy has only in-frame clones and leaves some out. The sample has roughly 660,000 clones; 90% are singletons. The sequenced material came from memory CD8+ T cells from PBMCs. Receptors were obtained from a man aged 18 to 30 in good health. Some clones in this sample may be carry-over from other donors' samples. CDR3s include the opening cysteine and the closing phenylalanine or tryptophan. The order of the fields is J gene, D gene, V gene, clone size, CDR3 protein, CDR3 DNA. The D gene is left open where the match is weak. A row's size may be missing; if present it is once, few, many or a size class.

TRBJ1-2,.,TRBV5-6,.,CASRLDGTYGYTF,TGTGCCAGCAGATTGGACGGCACCTATGGCTACACCTTC
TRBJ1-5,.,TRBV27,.,CASSPLGRVDQPQHF,TGTGCCAGCAGTCCTCTGGGGAGGGTCGACCAGCCCCAGCATTTT
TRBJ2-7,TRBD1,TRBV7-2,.,CASSSRDRGGSYEQYF,TGTGCCAGCAGCTCCAGGGACAGGGGCGGTTCCTACGAGCAGTACTTC
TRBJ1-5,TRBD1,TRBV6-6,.,CASSIGGPYQPQHF,TGTGCCAGCAGTATAGGGGGCCCGTATCAGCCCCAGCATTTT
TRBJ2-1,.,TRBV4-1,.,CASSLAPSEATYNEQFF,TGCGCCAGCAGCCTCGCCCCTAGCGAGGCGACCTACAATGAGCAGTTCTTC
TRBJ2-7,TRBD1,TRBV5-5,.,CASSLGQGVYEQYF,TGTGCCAGCAGCTTGGGACAGGGGGTCTACGAGCAGTACTTC
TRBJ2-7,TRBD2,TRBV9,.,CASSVGAGEVYEQYF,TGTGCCAGCAGCGTAGGCGCGGGGGAAGTTTACGAGCAGTACTTC
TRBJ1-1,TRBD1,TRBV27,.,CASIQLRGREGFYTEAFF,TGTGCCAGCATTCAACTTAGGGGGCGCGAAGGCTTTTACACTGAAGCTTTCTTT
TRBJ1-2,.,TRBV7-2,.,CASSLVEGYSRFYGYTF,TGTGCCAGCAGCTTAGTAGAGGGCTATAGCAGGTTTTATGGCTACACCTTC
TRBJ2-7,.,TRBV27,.,CASSSSLGSYEQYF,TGTGCCAGCAGTTCCTCTTTGGGTTCCTACGAGCAGTACTTC
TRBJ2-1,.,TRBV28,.,CASSALESGYPPLHNEQFF,TGTGCCAGCAGTGCCCTAGAGTCGGGCTACCCCCCCCTACACAATGAGCAGTTCTTC
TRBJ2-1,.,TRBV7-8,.,CASSLSLAEGNEQFF,TGTGCCAGCAGCTTAAGTCTAGCCGAAGGCAATGAGCAGTTCTTC
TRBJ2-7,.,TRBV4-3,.,CASSQALTAIYEQYF,TGCGCCAGCAGCCAAGCTCTGACAGCCATCTACGAGCAGTACTTC
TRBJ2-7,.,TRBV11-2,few,CASSARGGRYVSYEQYF,TGTGCCAGCAGCGCGCGAGGGGGACGGTATGTCTCCTACGAGCAGTACTTC
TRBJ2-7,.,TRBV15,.,CATSRDGSAAQFAEQYF,TGTGCCACCAGCAGAGATGGGTCGGCGGCCCAGTTCGCCGAGCAGTACTTC
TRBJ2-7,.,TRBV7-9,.,CASSTPGQFYEQYF,TGTGCCAGCAGCACGCCGGGACAATTTTACGAGCAGTACTTC
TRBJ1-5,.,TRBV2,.,CASSDSRESNQPQHF,TGTGCCAGCAGTGACTCTAGGGAGAGCAATCAGCCCCAGCATTTT
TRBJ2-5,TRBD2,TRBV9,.,CASSVRGDQETQYF,TGTGCCAGCAGCGTTCGGGGGGACCAAGAGACCCAGTACTTC
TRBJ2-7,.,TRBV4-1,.,CASSQDSLRPSYEQYF,TGCGCCAGCAGCCAAGATAGTCTCAGGCCCTCCTACGAGCAGTACTTC
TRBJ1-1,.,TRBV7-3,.,CASSFAFQTEAFF,TGTGCCAGCAGCTTTGCTTTCCAGACCGAAGCTTTCTTT
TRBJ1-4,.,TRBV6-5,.,CASSYQGQANEKLFF,TGTGCCAGCAGTTACCAGGGACAAGCTAATGAAAAACTGTTTTTT
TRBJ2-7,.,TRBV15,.,CATSRDTGFPYEQYF,TGTGCCACCAGCAGAGATACAGGTTTCCCCTACGAGCAGTACTTC
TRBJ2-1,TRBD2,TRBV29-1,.,CSVVLPSGTYYNEQFF,TGCAGCGTTGTCCTGCCTAGCGGGACCTACTACAATGAGCAGTTCTTC
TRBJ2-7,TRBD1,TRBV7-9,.,CASSHPKGGTGGYEQYF,TGTGCCAGCAGCCATCCCAAGGGCGGAACAGGGGGCTACGAGCAGTACTTC
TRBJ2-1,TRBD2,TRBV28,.,CASSLGLADYNEQFF,TGTGCCAGCAGTCTCGGACTAGCGGACTACAATGAGCAGTTCTTC
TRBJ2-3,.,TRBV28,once,CASSPFTNTQYF,TGTGCCAGCAGTCCATTCACTAATACGCAGTATTTT
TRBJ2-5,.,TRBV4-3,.,CASSQEWAAETQYF,TGCGCCAGCAGCCAAGAGTGGGCGGCGGAGACCCAGTACTTC
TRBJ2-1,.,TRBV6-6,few,CASSYFLGGHYNEQFF,TGTGCCAGCAGTTACTTTCTTGGCGGCCACTACAATGAGCAGTTCTTC
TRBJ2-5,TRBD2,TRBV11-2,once,CASSSGLAQETQYF,TGTGCCAGCAGCTCAGGACTAGCGCAAGAGACCCAGTACTTC